The T cell receptor (beta chain) under discussion was sequenced for a study of cytomegalovirus exposure and HLA in healthy donors. PCR used 60 Vbeta primers and 13 Jbeta primers. Some clones are missing from TCRdb's copy, which holds only in-frame ones; the method was immunoSEQ multiplex PCR. The profile shows about 200,000 clones, approximately 80% of them singletons. The germline CDR1 and CDR2 sequences are MGHDK and SYGVNS. Trimming shortened V by 6 bases and J by 4 bases, and 19 bases separated the two germline ends. This CDR3 comprises 17 residues. The sample comprised PBMCs. The sequence derives from a boy aged 2 to 9 in good health and CMV-seronegative. The J gene is TRBJ1-6, the V gene TRBV25-1, with D possibly being TRBD1 (5 bases). CDR3: CASSDPLGGGYNSPLHF. In DNA, the CDR3 is TGTGCCAGCAGCGACCCCTTGGGCGGGGGGTATAATTCACCCCTCCACTTT.